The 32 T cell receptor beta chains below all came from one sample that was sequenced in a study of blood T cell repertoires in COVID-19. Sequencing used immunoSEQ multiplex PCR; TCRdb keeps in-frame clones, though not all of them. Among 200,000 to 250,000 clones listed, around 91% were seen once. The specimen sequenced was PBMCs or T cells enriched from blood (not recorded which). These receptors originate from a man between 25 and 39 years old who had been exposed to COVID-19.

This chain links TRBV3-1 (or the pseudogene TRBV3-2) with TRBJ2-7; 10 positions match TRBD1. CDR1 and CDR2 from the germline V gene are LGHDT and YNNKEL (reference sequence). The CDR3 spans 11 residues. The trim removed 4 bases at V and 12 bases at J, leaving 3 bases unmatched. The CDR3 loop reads CASSPGQGLYF. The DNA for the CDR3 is TGTGCCAGCAGCCCGGGACAGGGGCTGTACTTC.

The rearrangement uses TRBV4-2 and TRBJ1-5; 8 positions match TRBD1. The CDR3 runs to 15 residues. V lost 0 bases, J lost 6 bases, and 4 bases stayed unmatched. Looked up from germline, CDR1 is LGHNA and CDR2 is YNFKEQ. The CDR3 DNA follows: TGTGCCAGCAGCCAAGAAGACAGGGGATTTCAGCCCCAGCATTTT. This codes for CASSQEDRGFQPQHF.

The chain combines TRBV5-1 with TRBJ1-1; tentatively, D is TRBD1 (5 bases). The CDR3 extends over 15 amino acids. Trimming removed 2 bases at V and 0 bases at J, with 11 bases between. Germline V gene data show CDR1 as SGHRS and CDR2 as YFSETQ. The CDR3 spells CASSFDAGLNTEAFF. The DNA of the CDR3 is TGCGCCAGCAGCTTCGATGCAGGGTTGAACACTGAAGCTTTCTTT.

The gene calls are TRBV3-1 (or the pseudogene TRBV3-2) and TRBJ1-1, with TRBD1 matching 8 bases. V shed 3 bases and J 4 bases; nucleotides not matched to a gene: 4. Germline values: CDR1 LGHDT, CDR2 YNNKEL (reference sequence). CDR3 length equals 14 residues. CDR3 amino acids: CASSHDRGVTEAFF. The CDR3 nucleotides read TGTGCCAGCAGCCACGACAGGGGAGTCACTGAAGCTTTCTTT.

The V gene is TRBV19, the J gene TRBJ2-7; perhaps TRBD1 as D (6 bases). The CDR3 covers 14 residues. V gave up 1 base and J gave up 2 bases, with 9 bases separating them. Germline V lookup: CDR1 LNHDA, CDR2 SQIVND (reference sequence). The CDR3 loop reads CASSIAQGPYEQYF. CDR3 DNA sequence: TGTGCCAGTAGTATAGCACAGGGCCCCTACGAGCAGTACTTC.

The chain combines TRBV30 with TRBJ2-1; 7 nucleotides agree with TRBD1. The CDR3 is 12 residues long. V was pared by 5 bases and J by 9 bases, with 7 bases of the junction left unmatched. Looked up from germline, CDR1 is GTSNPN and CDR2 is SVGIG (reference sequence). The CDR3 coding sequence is TGTGCCTGGGGGACAGCGTTTGGTGAGCAGTTCTTC. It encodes CAWGTAFGEQFF.

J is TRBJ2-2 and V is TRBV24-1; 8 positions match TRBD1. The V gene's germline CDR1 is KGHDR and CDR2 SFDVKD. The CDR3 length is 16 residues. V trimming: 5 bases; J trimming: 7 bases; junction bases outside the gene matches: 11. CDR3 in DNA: TGTGCCACCAGTGGTAACTCCGGGACAGGCGGCGGGGAGCTGTTTTTT. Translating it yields CATSGNSGTGGGELFF.

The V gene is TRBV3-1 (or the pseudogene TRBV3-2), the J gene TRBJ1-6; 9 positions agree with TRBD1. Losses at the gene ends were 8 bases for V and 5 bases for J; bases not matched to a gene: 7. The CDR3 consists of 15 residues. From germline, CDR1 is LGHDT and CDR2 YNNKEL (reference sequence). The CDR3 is CASARRTGDNSPLHF. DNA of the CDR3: TGTGCCAGCGCCCGGAGGACAGGGGATAATTCACCCCTCCACTTT.

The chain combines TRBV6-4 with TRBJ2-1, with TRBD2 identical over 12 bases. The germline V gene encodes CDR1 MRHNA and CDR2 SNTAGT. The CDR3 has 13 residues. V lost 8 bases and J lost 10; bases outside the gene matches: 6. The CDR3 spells CASQTSGGEEQFF. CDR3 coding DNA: TGTGCCAGCCAGACTAGCGGGGGAGAGGAGCAGTTCTTC.

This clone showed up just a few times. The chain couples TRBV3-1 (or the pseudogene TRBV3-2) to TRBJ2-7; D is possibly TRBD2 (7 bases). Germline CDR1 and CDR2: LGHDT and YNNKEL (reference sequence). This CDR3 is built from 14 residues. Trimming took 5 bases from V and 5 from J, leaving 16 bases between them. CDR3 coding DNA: TGTGCCAGCAGCTGTAGGGGGAGGGTCCACGAGCAGTACTTC. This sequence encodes CASSCRGRVHEQYF.

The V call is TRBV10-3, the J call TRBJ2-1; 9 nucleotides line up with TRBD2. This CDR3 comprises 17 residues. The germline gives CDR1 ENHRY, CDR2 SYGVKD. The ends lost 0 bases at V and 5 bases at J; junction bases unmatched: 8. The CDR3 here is CAISESNGGGADNEQFF. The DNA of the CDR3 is TGTGCCATCAGTGAGTCGAATGGCGGGGGGGCCGACAATGAGCAGTTCTTC.

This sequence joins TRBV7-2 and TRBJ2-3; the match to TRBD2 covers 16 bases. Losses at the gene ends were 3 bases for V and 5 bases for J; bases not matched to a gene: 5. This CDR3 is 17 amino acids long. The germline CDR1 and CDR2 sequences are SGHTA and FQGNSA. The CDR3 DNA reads TGTGCCAGCAGCTTTGGGACTAGCGGGGGGGCTAAAGATACGCAGTATTTT. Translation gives CASSFGTSGGAKDTQYF.

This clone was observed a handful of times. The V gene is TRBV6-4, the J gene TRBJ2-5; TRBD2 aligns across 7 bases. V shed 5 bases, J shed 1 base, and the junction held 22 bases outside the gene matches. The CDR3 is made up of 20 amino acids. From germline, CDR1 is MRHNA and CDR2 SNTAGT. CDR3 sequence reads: CASSLPRLAASHRFQETQYF. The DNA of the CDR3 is TGTGCCAGCAGTCTCCCCCGGCTAGCGGCGTCACACCGATTCCAAGAGACCCAGTACTTC.

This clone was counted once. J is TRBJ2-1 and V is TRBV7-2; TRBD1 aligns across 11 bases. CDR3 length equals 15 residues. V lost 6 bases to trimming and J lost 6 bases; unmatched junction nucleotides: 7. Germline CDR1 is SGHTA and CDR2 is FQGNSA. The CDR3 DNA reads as TGTGCCAGCAGGCGCGGGACAGGGGGTTTCAATGAGCAGTTCTTC. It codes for CASRRGTGGFNEQFF.

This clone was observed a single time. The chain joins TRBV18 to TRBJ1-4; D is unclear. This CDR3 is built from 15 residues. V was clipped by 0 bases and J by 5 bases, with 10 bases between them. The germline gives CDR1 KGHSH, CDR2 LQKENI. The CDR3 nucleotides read TGTGCCAGCTCACCACCGTCTGGAGGGAATGAAAAACTGTTTTTT. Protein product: CASSPPSGGNEKLFF.

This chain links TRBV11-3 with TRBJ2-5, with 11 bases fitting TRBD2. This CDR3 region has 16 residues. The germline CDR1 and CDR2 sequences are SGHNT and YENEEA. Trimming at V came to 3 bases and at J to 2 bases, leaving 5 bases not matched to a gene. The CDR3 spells CASSLGLADTQETQYF. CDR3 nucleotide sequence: TGTGCCAGCAGCTTGGGACTAGCGGATACGCAAGAGACCCAGTACTTC.

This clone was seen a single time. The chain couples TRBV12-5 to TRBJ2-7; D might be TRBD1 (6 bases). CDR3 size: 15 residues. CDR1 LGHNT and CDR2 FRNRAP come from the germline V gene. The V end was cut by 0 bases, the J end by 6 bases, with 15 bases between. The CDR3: CASGLVLEGVGEQYF. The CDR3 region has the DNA TGTGCTAGTGGTTTGGTATTAGAGGGGGTCGGCGAGCAGTACTTC.

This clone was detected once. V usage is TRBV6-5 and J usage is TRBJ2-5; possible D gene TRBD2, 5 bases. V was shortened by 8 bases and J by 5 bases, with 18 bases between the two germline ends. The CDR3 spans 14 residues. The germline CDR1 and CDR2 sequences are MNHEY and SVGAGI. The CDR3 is CASALGGFGETQYF. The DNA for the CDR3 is TGTGCCAGCGCCTTAGGCGGGTTTGGGGAGACCCAGTACTTC.

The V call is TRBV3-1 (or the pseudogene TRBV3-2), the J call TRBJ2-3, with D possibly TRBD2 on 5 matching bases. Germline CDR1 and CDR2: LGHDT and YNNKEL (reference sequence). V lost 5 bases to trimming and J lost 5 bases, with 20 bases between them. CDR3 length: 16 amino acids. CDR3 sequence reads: CASSSRTQFGLDTQYF. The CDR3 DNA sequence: TGTGCCAGCAGCAGCCGGACTCAATTCGGGTTAGATACGCAGTATTTT.

The CDR3 nucleotides read TGCGCCAGCAGTGAAGGGACTAGCGGTTACTCTGGGGCCAACGTCCTGACTTTC. Its protein product is CASSEGTSGYSGANVLTF. The chain has TRBV10-2 and TRBJ2-6; 11 bases fit TRBD2. This CDR3 region has 18 residues. V lost 3 bases to trimming and J lost 0 bases; unmatched junction nucleotides: 4. Germline CDR1 reads WSHSY; CDR2 reads SAAADI.

The CDR3 DNA reads TGTGCCAGCAGCCCAAGGCCAGGGGGGAACACCGGGGAGCTGTTTTTT. This codes for CASSPRPGGNTGELFF. The chain employs TRBV7-9 and TRBJ2-2; 7 bases map to TRBD1. Trimming at V came to 5 bases and at J to 1 base, leaving 7 bases not matched to a gene. CDR1 SEHNR and CDR2 FQNEAQ come from the germline V gene (reference sequence). The CDR3 runs 16 residues.

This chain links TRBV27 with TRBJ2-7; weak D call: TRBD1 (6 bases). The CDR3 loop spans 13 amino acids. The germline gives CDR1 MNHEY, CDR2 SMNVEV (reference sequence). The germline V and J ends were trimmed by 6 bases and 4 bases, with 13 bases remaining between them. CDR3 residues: CASRRAGEYEQYF. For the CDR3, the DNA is TGTGCCAGCAGAAGGGCAGGGGAGTACGAGCAGTACTTC.

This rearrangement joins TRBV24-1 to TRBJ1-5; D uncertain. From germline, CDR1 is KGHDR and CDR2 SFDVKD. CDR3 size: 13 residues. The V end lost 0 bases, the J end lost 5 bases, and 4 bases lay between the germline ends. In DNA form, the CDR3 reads TGTGCCACCAGTGATTTGCCCGATCAGCCCCAGCATTTT. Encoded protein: CATSDLPDQPQHF.

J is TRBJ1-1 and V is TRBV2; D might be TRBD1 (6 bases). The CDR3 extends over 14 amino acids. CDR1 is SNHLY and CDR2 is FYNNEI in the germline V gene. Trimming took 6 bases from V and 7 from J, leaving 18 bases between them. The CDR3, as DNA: TGTGCCAGCAGGGGAATAAGACAGGTGGGTGAAGCTTTCTTT. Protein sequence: CASRGIRQVGEAFF.

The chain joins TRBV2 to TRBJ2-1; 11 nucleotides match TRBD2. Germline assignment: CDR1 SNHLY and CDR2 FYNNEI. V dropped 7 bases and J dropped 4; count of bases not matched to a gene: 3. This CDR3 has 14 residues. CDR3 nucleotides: TGTGCCAGCACTGGGACTAGCGGTTACAATGAGCAGTTCTTC. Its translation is CASTGTSGYNEQFF.

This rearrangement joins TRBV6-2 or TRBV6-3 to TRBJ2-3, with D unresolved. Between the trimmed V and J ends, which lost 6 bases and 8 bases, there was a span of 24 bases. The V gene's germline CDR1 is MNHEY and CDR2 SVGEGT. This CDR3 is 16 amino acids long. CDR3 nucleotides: TGTGCCAGCAGCCCCTCGGCGGCGCACCTGTTGGGTACGCAGTATTTT. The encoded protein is CASSPSAAHLLGTQYF.

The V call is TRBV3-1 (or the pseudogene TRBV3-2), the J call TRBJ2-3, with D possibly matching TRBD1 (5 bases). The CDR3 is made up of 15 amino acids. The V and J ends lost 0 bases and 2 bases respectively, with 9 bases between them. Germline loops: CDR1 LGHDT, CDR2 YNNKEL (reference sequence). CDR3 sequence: CASSQDGASTDTQYF. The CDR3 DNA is TGTGCCAGCAGCCAAGATGGGGCATCCACAGATACGCAGTATTTT.

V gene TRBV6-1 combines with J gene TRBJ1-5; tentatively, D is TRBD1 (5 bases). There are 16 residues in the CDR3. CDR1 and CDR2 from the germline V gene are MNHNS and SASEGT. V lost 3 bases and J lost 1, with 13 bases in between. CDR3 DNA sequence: TGTGCCAGCAGTGATGGGACTCCAAGGAGCAATCAGCCCCAGCATTTT. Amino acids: CASSDGTPRSNQPQHF.

The CDR3 loop reads CASMGADYGYTF. For the CDR3, the DNA is TGTGCCAGCATGGGGGCGGACTATGGCTACACCTTC. V usage is TRBV6-5 and J usage is TRBJ1-2, with D perhaps matching TRBD1 (6 bases). CDR1 and CDR2 (germline): MNHEY, SVGAGI. This CDR3 has 12 amino acids. Trimming cost V 7 bases and J 3 bases, with 9 bases left between them.

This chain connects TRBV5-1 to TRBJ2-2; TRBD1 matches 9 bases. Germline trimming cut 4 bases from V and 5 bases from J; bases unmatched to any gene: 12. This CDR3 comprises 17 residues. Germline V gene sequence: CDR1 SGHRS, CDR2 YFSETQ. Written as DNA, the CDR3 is TGCGCCAGCAGCCAGCTAGGGGGGACAGGGCTAACCGGGGAGCTGTTTTTT. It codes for CASSQLGGTGLTGELFF.

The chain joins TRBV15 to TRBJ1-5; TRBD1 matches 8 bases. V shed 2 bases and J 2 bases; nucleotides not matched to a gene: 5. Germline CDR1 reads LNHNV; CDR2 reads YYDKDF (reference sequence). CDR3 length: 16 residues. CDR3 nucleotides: TGTGCCACCAGCAGATCGACAGGGGTTGGCAATCAGCCCCAGCATTTT. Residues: CATSRSTGVGNQPQHF.

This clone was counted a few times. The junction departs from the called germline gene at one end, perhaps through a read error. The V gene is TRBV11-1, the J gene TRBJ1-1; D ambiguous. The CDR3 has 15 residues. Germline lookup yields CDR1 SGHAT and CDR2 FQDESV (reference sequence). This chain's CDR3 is CASSFYAGLKTEAFF. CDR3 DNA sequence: TGTGCCAGCAGCTTTTACGCGGGATTGAAGACTGAAGCTTTCTTT.